This is a list of T cell receptor beta chains from one sample in a study of blood T cell repertoires in COVID-19. Here immunoSEQ multiplex PCR was the method, and the copy in TCRdb shows in-frame clones only, minus some. The sample lists 150,000 to 200,000 clones; approximately 88% were seen once. Sequencing was carried out using peripheral blood. The receptors were gathered from a woman aged 55-70 years with acute or convalescent COVID-19. Both conserved end residues are part of each CDR3. Fields, in order: D gene, J gene, CDR3 length, V gene, clone size, CDR3 DNA, CDR3 protein. The D gene is left open where the match is weak. Where a row states a size, it is once, few, many or the class of an expanded clone; other rows omit it.

>TRBD1|TRBJ1-2|15|TRBV6-5|once
TGTGCCAGCAGGGAGGACAGGGGCGCCGGCTATGGCTACACCTTC
CASREDRGAGYGYTF
>NA|TRBJ1-5|14|TRBV7-2|NA
TGTGCCACCTCTCTTGACAGTTCCAATCAGCCCCAGCATTTT
CATSLDSSNQPQHF
>TRBD1|TRBJ1-2|12|TRBV11-2|NA
TGTGCCAGCAGCGCGGGACAGGGAGGCTACACCTTC
CASSAGQGGYTF
>NA|TRBJ1-4|14|TRBV6-1|NA
TGTGCCAGCAGTGAGGACAGCCAAAATGAAAAACTGTTTTTT
CASSEDSQNEKLFF
>NA|TRBJ1-4|14|TRBV29-1|NA
TGCAGCGCCTCCCTGGAGGCAACTAATGAAAAACTGTTTTTT
CSASLEATNEKLFF
>NA|TRBJ1-6|15|TRBV4-3|NA
TGCGCCAGCAGCCAAGATAACAGGGAGAGTTCACCCCTCCACTTT
CASSQDNRESSPLHF
>NA|TRBJ2-3|12|TRBV12-3/TRBV12-4|NA
TGTGCCAGCAGGGCTTCCCTCGATACGCAGTATTTT
CASRASLDTQYF
>NA|TRBJ1-4|15|TRBV4-1|once
TGCGCCAGCAGCCAAGATGGGGGGGGGCATGAAAAACTGTTTTTT
CASSQDGGGHEKLFF
>NA|TRBJ2-3|15|TRBV10-3|NA
TGTGCCATCAGTGAGGGGCATTTCAGCACAGATACGCAGTATTTT
CAISEGHFSTDTQYF
>TRBD2|TRBJ2-5|16|TRBV28|NA
TGTGCCAGCAGTTTGGGGACTAGCGGGGGGCAAGAGACCCAGTACTTC
CASSLGTSGGQETQYF
>NA|TRBJ1-4|14|TRBV3-1/TRBV3-2|NA
TGTGCCAGCAGCCAAGGGCCAGGGGATGAAAAACTGTTTTTT
CASSQGPGDEKLFF
>NA|TRBJ1-1|11|TRBV3-1/TRBV3-2|NA
TGTGCCAGCAGGGGAGGCACTGAAGCTTTCTTT
CASRGGTEAFF
>TRBD2|TRBJ2-5|15|TRBV7-7|NA
TGTGCTAGCAGCTCGGCTAGCGGGCGTTCGGGGACCCAGTACTTC
CASSSASGRSGTQYF
>NA|TRBJ2-2|16|TRBV9|NA
TGTGCCAGCAGCGTAGATCCTCGGTCGAACACCGGGGAGCTGTTTTTT
CASSVDPRSNTGELFF
>NA|TRBJ1-1|13|TRBV11-2|NA
TGTGCCAGCCGTGGATGGGGGCCCACTGAAGCTTTCTTT
CASRGWGPTEAFF
>NA|TRBJ2-7|13|TRBV7-2|few
TGTGCCAGCAGCTTAAGGCAGGGCCCCGAGCAGTACTTC
CASSLRQGPEQYF
>TRBD2|TRBJ2-1|15|TRBV5-6|few
TGTGCCAGCAGCTCCGGGACTAGGCGCTACAATGAGCAGTTCTTC
CASSSGTRRYNEQFF
>TRBD1|TRBJ1-5|15|TRBV28|NA
TGTGCCAGCAGTCAAGGACAGGTTAGCAATCAGCCCCAGCATTTT
CASSQGQVSNQPQHF
>TRBD1|TRBJ1-4|15|TRBV19|NA
TGTGCCAGTAGTGGAACAGGGGACGGGGATGAAAAACTGTTTTTT
CASSGTGDGDEKLFF
>TRBD1|TRBJ1-4|19|TRBV24-1|NA
TGTGCCACCAGTGACACACATCCCGGGACAGGCGCAACTAATGAAAAACTGTTTTTT
CATSDTHPGTGATNEKLFF
>NA|TRBJ2-2|17|TRBV18|NA
TGTGCCAGCTCACGTCTCTCGGGGGACCTTAACACCGGGGAGCTGTTTTTT
CASSRLSGDLNTGELFF
>NA|TRBJ2-6|18|TRBV3-1/TRBV3-2|NA
TGTGCCAGCAGCCAATCCCGGGACATCATTTCGGGGGCCAACGTCCTGACTTTC
CASSQSRDIISGANVLTF
>TRBD1|TRBJ2-7|16|TRBV6-5|NA
TGTGCCAGCAGTTCTCAGGACAGGGCCCACTCCTACGAGCAGTACTTC
CASSSQDRAHSYEQYF
>NA|TRBJ2-2|13|TRBV12-3/TRBV12-4|NA
TGTGCCAGCAGCCCCACAGGGAGAGGGGAGCTGTTTTTT
CASSPTGRGELFF
>TRBD2|TRBJ2-3|19|TRBV27|many
TGTGCCAGCAGTTTATATCCCCCCCCCGCTAGCGGGGGAACAGATACGCAGTATTTT
CASSLYPPPASGGTDTQYF
>TRBD2|TRBJ2-7|16|TRBV7-2|NA
TGTGCCAGCAGCTTCACGGCAGCGGGAAATATCTACGAGCAGTACTTC
CASSFTAAGNIYEQYF
>TRBD1|TRBJ2-2|16|TRBV27|NA
TGTGCCAGCAGTCCCTCCGGACAGGGGCGCGTCTGGGAGCTGTTTTTT
CASSPSGQGRVWELFF
>NA|TRBJ1-1|13|TRBV18|once
TGTGCCAGCTCACCGGGCCTTAACACTGAAGCTTTCTTT
CASSPGLNTEAFF
>NA|TRBJ2-3|14|TRBV19|NA
TGTGCCAGTAGACCCCCCCAGGGCCCAGATACGCAGTATTTT
CASRPPQGPDTQYF
>TRBD1|TRBJ2-7|13|TRBV18|NA
TGTGCCAGCTCAACTACAGGGGGCTACGAGCAGTACTTC
CASSTTGGYEQYF
>NA|TRBJ2-2|16|TRBV18|NA
TGTGCCAGCTCACCACCGGGCACCGCGAACACCGGGGAGCTGTTTTTT
CASSPPGTANTGELFF
>TRBD1|TRBJ2-6|17|TRBV7-2|NA
TGTGCCAGCAGCGCGACAGGGAGAAGTTCTGGGGCCAACGTCCTGACTTTC
CASSATGRSSGANVLTF
>TRBD2|TRBJ2-2|17|TRBV3-1/TRBV3-2|NA
TGTGCCAGCAGCCCTCATCTAGCGGGGGGGCCCACCGGGGAGCTGTTTTTT
CASSPHLAGGPTGELFF
>TRBD1|TRBJ1-5|18|TRBV6-2/TRBV6-3|NA
TGTGCCAGCAGTCCCGGGACAGGGACGTCCTATAGCAATCAGCCCCAGCATTTT
CASSPGTGTSYSNQPQHF